This T cell receptor (beta chain) was identified during a study of T cell repertoires in cytomegalovirus infection. At the level of the study: Based on public TCR beta signatures, there were indications of CMV infection and of a matching HLA type.

Trimming took 8 bases from V and 1 from J, leaving 13 bases between them. This CDR3 comprises 14 residues. Germline V gene sequence: CDR1 LNHDA, CDR2 SQIVND (reference sequence). Study results and limitations: The study found HLA-C-restricted CMV-specific TCR beta clonotypes dominating the ex vivo response. CMV carriers with the relevant HLA were identified by cumulative public TCR beta family frequency.

Turning to this clonotype: Its antigen is not identified.

Via MiXCR, TCRdb re-called the reads, giving one row per CDR3 protein. Here the sample spans roughly 720,000 distinct CDR3 sequences, roughly 36% being singletons. The sequencing input was PBMCs. The sequence came from a human donor in good health (CMV status not recorded). Some clones in this sample may be carry-over from other donors' samples. This chain links TRBV19 with TRBJ2-3, with a possible D match to TRBD1 (6 bases). CDR3 amino acids: CASLDRGRTDTQYF. The CDR3 DNA reads as TGTGCCAGTCTGGACAGAGGGCGCACAGATACGCAGTATTTT.